This entry concerns a single T cell receptor beta chain. This entry comes from a study of T-cell reconstitution after alpha-beta-depleted transplantation in children. Molecular barcoding with unique molecular identifiers was used for the TCRbeta library. TCRdb reprocessed the PCR reads via MiXCR and lists one record per CDR3 protein. Of some 240,000 distinct CDR3 sequences listed, about 8.8% are singletons. J gave up 2 bases and V 0 bases, and 4 bases lay outside the gene matches. The CDR3 is made up of 16 amino acids. From germline, CDR1 is LGHNA and CDR2 YNFKEQ. The source is a human donor who donated a stem cell graft to a child with SCID. This material consisted of PBMCs from the stem cell graft donor, taken from the stem cell graft. The chain carries TRBV4-2 and TRBJ2-1, with 7 bases fitting TRBD1. CDR3 coding DNA: TGTGCCAGCAGCCAAGAGCCCGGGACAGCCTACAATGAGCAGTTCTTC. This encodes CASSQEPGTAYNEQFF.